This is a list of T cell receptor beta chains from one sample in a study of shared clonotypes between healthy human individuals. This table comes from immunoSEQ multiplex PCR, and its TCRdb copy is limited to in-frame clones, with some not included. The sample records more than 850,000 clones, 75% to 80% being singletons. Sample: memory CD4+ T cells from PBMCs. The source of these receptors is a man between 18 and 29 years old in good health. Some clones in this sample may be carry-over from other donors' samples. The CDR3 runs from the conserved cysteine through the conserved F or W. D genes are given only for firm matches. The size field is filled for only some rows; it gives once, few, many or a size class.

cdr3_nt: TGTGCCAGCAGTAACCTCGACAGGGGACCCATTGAAGCTTTCTTT
cdr3_aa: CASSNLDRGPIEAFF
d_call: TRBD1
j_call: TRBJ1-1
clone_size: -
v_call: TRBV6-5

cdr3_nt: TGTGCCAGCAGTCCCAGCCCCGCTTCCTACGAGCAGTACTTC
cdr3_aa: CASSPSPASYEQYF
d_call: -
j_call: TRBJ2-7
clone_size: -
v_call: TRBV27

cdr3_nt: TGTGCCAGCAGTTACATCGGGGCTGAAGCTTTCTTT
cdr3_aa: CASSYIGAEAFF
d_call: -
j_call: TRBJ1-1
clone_size: once
v_call: TRBV6-6

cdr3_nt: TGTGCCAGCAGCGTATCCCGAAAGTGGGACCAAGAGACCCAGTACTTC
cdr3_aa: CASSVSRKWDQETQYF
d_call: -
j_call: TRBJ2-5
clone_size: -
v_call: TRBV9

cdr3_nt: TGTGCCAGCAGCCCGGGCGGACAGGGAAGCGAAAAACTGTTTTTT
cdr3_aa: CASSPGGQGSEKLFF
d_call: TRBD1
j_call: TRBJ1-4
clone_size: -
v_call: TRBV9

cdr3_nt: TGTGCCAGCGAGGGGGCACGGTCCTACGAGCAGTACTTC
cdr3_aa: CASEGARSYEQYF
d_call: TRBD1
j_call: TRBJ2-7
clone_size: -
v_call: TRBV6-1

cdr3_nt: TGTGCCAGCAGCAATCATGACAGGGGAGGCTGCGAGCAGTACTTC
cdr3_aa: CASSNHDRGGCEQYF
d_call: -
j_call: TRBJ2-7
clone_size: many
v_call: TRBV21-1

cdr3_nt: TGTGCCTGGAGTGCTACTGGTGGCAACGTCCTGACTTTC
cdr3_aa: CAWSATGGNVLTF
d_call: -
j_call: TRBJ2-6
clone_size: -
v_call: TRBV30

cdr3_nt: TGTGCCAGCAGCCCGAGGGGGGCTAGCGGGCCTTCCTACGAGCAGTACTTC
cdr3_aa: CASSPRGASGPSYEQYF
d_call: TRBD2
j_call: TRBJ2-7
clone_size: few
v_call: TRBV28

cdr3_nt: TGCAGCGCTGGTCGGGTGGAGACCCAGTACTTC
cdr3_aa: CSAGRVETQYF
d_call: -
j_call: TRBJ2-5
clone_size: -
v_call: TRBV29-1

cdr3_nt: TGTGCCATCAGTGTGAACTACGAGCAGTACTTC
cdr3_aa: CAISVNYEQYF
d_call: -
j_call: TRBJ2-7
clone_size: -
v_call: TRBV10-3

cdr3_nt: TGCAGCGTTTGGGAGTTTGGGACAGCCTCCTACAATGAGCAGTTCTTC
cdr3_aa: CSVWEFGTASYNEQFF
d_call: TRBD1
j_call: TRBJ2-1
clone_size: once
v_call: TRBV29-1

cdr3_nt: TGCGCCAGCAGCCAACAGCAGGTCCTCCAAGAGACCCAGTACTTC
cdr3_aa: CASSQQQVLQETQYF
d_call: -
j_call: TRBJ2-5
clone_size: -
v_call: TRBV4-1

cdr3_nt: TGTGCCATCAGTGCGGGACAGGGTATGACCGGGGAGCTGTTTTTT
cdr3_aa: CAISAGQGMTGELFF
d_call: TRBD1
j_call: TRBJ2-2
clone_size: -
v_call: TRBV10-3

cdr3_nt: TGCAGCGTTGAAGGGGACACAAGCTCCTACAATGAGCAGTTCTTC
cdr3_aa: CSVEGDTSSYNEQFF
d_call: -
j_call: TRBJ2-1
clone_size: -
v_call: TRBV29-1

cdr3_nt: TGCGCCAGCAGCGAAAAAGGAGGGGGGAGCAATCAGCCCCAGCATTTT
cdr3_aa: CASSEKGGGSNQPQHF
d_call: -
j_call: TRBJ1-5
clone_size: -
v_call: TRBV4-1

cdr3_nt: TGTGCCAGCAGCCCCCCAGGGACATCCTCAGGTGGCTACACCTTC
cdr3_aa: CASSPPGTSSGGYTF
d_call: -
j_call: TRBJ1-2
clone_size: -
v_call: TRBV7-2

cdr3_nt: TGCGCCAGCAGCCGCGTAGGGCAGGCCTACAATGAGCAGTTCTTC
cdr3_aa: CASSRVGQAYNEQFF
d_call: -
j_call: TRBJ2-1
clone_size: -
v_call: TRBV4-1

cdr3_nt: TGTGCCATCAGTTCCGTGGCGGAGCTCTCCTACGAGCAGTACTTC
cdr3_aa: CAISSVAELSYEQYF
d_call: -
j_call: TRBJ2-7
clone_size: -
v_call: TRBV10-3

cdr3_nt: TGTGCCAGCAGCTCTTTGAGGTTCGGGAACTCTGGAAACACCATATATTTT
cdr3_aa: CASSSLRFGNSGNTIYF
d_call: -
j_call: TRBJ1-3
clone_size: few
v_call: TRBV11-2

cdr3_nt: TGTGCCAGCAGCGACCTCTCAGGTCAGCCCCAGCATTTT
cdr3_aa: CASSDLSGQPQHF
d_call: -
j_call: TRBJ1-5
clone_size: few
v_call: TRBV4-2

cdr3_nt: TGTGCCAGCAGTTCCACCGGGACAGGGTCCTACGAGCAGTACTTC
cdr3_aa: CASSSTGTGSYEQYF
d_call: TRBD1
j_call: TRBJ2-7
clone_size: -
v_call: TRBV5-4

cdr3_nt: TGTGCCAGCAGTGTTTCACAGGGGAACACTGAAGCTTTCTTT
cdr3_aa: CASSVSQGNTEAFF
d_call: -
j_call: TRBJ1-1
clone_size: -
v_call: TRBV2

cdr3_nt: TGTGCCAGCAGTTTGGGAGGGCTCGGGGGCTATGGCTACACCTTC
cdr3_aa: CASSLGGLGGYGYTF
d_call: -
j_call: TRBJ1-2
clone_size: -
v_call: TRBV27

cdr3_nt: TGTGCCACCGGGCGCGGAACTAATGAAAAACTGTTTTTT
cdr3_aa: CATGRGTNEKLFF
d_call: -
j_call: TRBJ1-4
clone_size: once
v_call: TRBV15

cdr3_nt: TGTGCCAGCAGCCAGGGAACTAGCGGGAACACCGGGGAGCTGTTTTTT
cdr3_aa: CASSQGTSGNTGELFF
d_call: TRBD2
j_call: TRBJ2-2
clone_size: -
v_call: TRBV4-2

cdr3_nt: TGTGCCAGCAGTTTAGGAGGGGTAGTTGGTGAAGCTTTCTTT
cdr3_aa: CASSLGGVVGEAFF
d_call: -
j_call: TRBJ1-1
clone_size: few
v_call: TRBV28

cdr3_nt: TGTGCCAGCAGCCTCGGACAGGGGGAGGGCTATGGCTACACCTTC
cdr3_aa: CASSLGQGEGYGYTF
d_call: TRBD1
j_call: TRBJ1-2
clone_size: -
v_call: TRBV4-2

cdr3_nt: TGTGCCAGTAGTGTCGACAGGTACACCGGGGAGCTGTTTTTT
cdr3_aa: CASSVDRYTGELFF
d_call: -
j_call: TRBJ2-2
clone_size: few
v_call: TRBV19

cdr3_nt: TGCGCCAGCAGCGGGGGAGGGCGAGAGACCCAGTACTTC
cdr3_aa: CASSGGGRETQYF
d_call: TRBD2
j_call: TRBJ2-5
clone_size: -
v_call: TRBV5-1

cdr3_nt: TGTGCCAGCAGTTTAGGGACTAGCGGGAGTGGCAAGCAGTACTTC
cdr3_aa: CASSLGTSGSGKQYF
d_call: TRBD2
j_call: TRBJ2-7
clone_size: -
v_call: TRBV28

cdr3_nt: TGTGCCAGCAGCTTGCTAGCCGGGGAATTTAATGAGCAGTTCTTC
cdr3_aa: CASSLLAGEFNEQFF
d_call: -
j_call: TRBJ2-1
clone_size: -
v_call: TRBV7-2

cdr3_nt: TGTGCCAGCTCACCAAATTCCCCCTGGACAGGGGCATTCTACGAGCAGTACTTC
cdr3_aa: CASSPNSPWTGAFYEQYF
d_call: TRBD1
j_call: TRBJ2-7
clone_size: -
v_call: TRBV18

cdr3_nt: TGCAGCGTGTGGGCTAGCGGGGTAGAGACCCAGTACTTC
cdr3_aa: CSVWASGVETQYF
d_call: TRBD2
j_call: TRBJ2-5
clone_size: -
v_call: TRBV29-1

cdr3_nt: TGTGCCAGCAGTAGCGTAACCCCAGGGACCTACGAGCAGTACTTC
cdr3_aa: CASSSVTPGTYEQYF
d_call: -
j_call: TRBJ2-7
clone_size: -
v_call: TRBV28

cdr3_nt: TGTGCCAGCAAACTAGCGGGAGTTGACGAGCAGTACTTC
cdr3_aa: CASKLAGVDEQYF
d_call: TRBD2
j_call: TRBJ2-7
clone_size: -
v_call: TRBV27

cdr3_nt: TGTGCCAGTAGTACCTTTCTGGGGGGGCCGGCTGGCTACACCTTC
cdr3_aa: CASSTFLGGPAGYTF
d_call: -
j_call: TRBJ1-2
clone_size: -
v_call: TRBV19

cdr3_nt: TGTGCCAGTAGTAACGGTTATAGCAATCAGCCCCAGCATTTT
cdr3_aa: CASSNGYSNQPQHF
d_call: -
j_call: TRBJ1-5
clone_size: -
v_call: TRBV19

cdr3_nt: TGTGCCAGCAGCTCCCCTCGGATCTATGGCTACACCTTC
cdr3_aa: CASSSPRIYGYTF
d_call: -
j_call: TRBJ1-2
clone_size: -
v_call: TRBV5-4

cdr3_nt: TGTGCCAGCAGCGCCAAGTTAGTAGATACGCAGTATTTT
cdr3_aa: CASSAKLVDTQYF
d_call: -
j_call: TRBJ2-3
clone_size: -
v_call: TRBV9

cdr3_nt: TGTGCCAGCAGCGTAGGAGGGAGGACAGTAGCAGATACGCAGTATTTT
cdr3_aa: CASSVGGRTVADTQYF
d_call: -
j_call: TRBJ2-3
clone_size: -
v_call: TRBV9

cdr3_nt: TGTGCCAGCAGCTTGGGTGGCTTTCGTGAAAAACTGTTTTTT
cdr3_aa: CASSLGGFREKLFF
d_call: -
j_call: TRBJ1-4
clone_size: -
v_call: TRBV5-6

cdr3_nt: TGTGCCAGCAGCTTGGTGTGGGGAAACACCATATATTTT
cdr3_aa: CASSLVWGNTIYF
d_call: -
j_call: TRBJ1-3
clone_size: -
v_call: TRBV5-5